What follows are 3 T cell receptor beta chains derived from one specimen sequenced in a study of T cell responses to AZD1222 COVID-19 vaccine. Clones were read by immunoSEQ multiplex PCR, and TCRdb kept only the in-frame ones, dropping some. The data contain 80,000 to 100,000 clones, roughly 90% of them singletons. Sequenced material: peripheral blood, taken on day 0 of AZD1222 vaccination. Receptor source: an adult in good health.

This sequence joins TRBV19 and TRBJ2-7; D tentatively fits TRBD1 or TRBD2 (5 bases each). The CDR3 length is 15 residues. V lost 5 bases and J 1 base, leaving 15 bases between the germline ends. Germline V lookup: CDR1 LNHDA, CDR2 SQIVND (reference sequence). Here the CDR3 reads CASSVGDPLSYEQYF. The CDR3 coding sequence is TGTGCCAGTAGTGTGGGGGACCCTCTTTCCTACGAGCAGTACTTC.

This clone was recorded only once. J is TRBJ2-1 and V is TRBV18, with TRBD2 matching over 7 bases. Germline CDR1 reads KGHSH; CDR2 reads LQKENI. Unmatched junction bases numbered 4, after V lost 3 bases and J lost 5 bases. The CDR3 has 14 residues. CDR3 region: CASSPGGFNNEQFF. As DNA, the CDR3 is TGTGCCAGCTCACCGGGAGGGTTCAACAATGAGCAGTTCTTC.

The rearrangement joins TRBV24-1 to TRBJ2-1; 14 nucleotides match TRBD2. Germline V gives CDR1 KGHDR, CDR2 SFDVKD. CDR3 length: 17 amino acids. V lost 1 base and J lost 6; bases outside the gene matches: 4. CDR3 DNA: TGTGCCACCAGTGATTTCGGGACTAGCGGGAGAACCAATGAGCAGTTCTTC. Residues: CATSDFGTSGRTNEQFF.